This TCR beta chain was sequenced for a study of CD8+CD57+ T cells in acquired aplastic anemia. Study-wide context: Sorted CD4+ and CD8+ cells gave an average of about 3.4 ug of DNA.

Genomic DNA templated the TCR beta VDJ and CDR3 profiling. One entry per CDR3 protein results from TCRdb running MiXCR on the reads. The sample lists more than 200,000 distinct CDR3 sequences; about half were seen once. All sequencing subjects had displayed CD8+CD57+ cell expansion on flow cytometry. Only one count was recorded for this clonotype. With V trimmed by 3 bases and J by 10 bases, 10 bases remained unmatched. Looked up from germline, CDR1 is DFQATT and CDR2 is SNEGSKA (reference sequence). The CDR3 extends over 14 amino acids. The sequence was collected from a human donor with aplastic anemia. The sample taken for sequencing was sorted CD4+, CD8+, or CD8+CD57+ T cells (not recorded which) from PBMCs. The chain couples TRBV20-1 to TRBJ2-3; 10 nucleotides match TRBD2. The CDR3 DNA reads TGCAGTGCTAGTTCCCCTAGCGGGAGTCGGGCGCAGTATTTT. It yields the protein CSASSPSGSRAQYF.